A selection of T cell receptor beta chains follows, all from one sample in a study of cytomegalovirus exposure and HLA in healthy donors. The assay was immunoSEQ multiplex PCR, and TCRdb's table has in-frame clones only and misses some. The data show about 310,000 clones, with roughly 86% seen just once and 0.9% to 1% held by the top ten. Sequencing was carried out using PBMCs. The receptors shown here come from a man aged 30-40 years in good health and CMV-seronegative. The CDR3 runs from the conserved cysteine through the conserved F or W. D genes are given only for firm matches. Some rows mark clone size as missing; the rest say once, few, many or name a class of expanded clone.

size: once; V: TRBV10-3; D: TRBD1; J: TRBJ2-1; CDR3: CAIRGTASSSYNEQFF; DNA: TGTGCCATCAGGGGGACAGCTTCAAGCTCCTACAATGAGCAGTTCTTC
size: .; V: TRBV6-5; D: .; J: TRBJ1-5; CDR3: CASTPGGNQPQHF; DNA: TGTGCCAGCACCCCCGGGGGAAATCAGCCCCAGCATTTT
size: .; V: TRBV5-5; D: .; J: TRBJ1-1; CDR3: CASSSEVQMNTEAFF; DNA: TGTGCCAGCAGCTCGGAGGTACAAATGAACACTGAAGCTTTCTTT
size: .; V: TRBV4-1; D: TRBD1; J: TRBJ1-1; CDR3: CASSQGTGLGWTEAFF; DNA: TGCGCCAGCAGCCAAGGGACAGGGTTGGGGTGGACTGAAGCTTTCTTT
size: .; V: TRBV6-5; D: TRBD1; J: TRBJ1-1; CDR3: CASGTGGLSNTEAFF; DNA: TGTGCCAGCGGGACAGGGGGCCTTTCAAACACTGAAGCTTTCTTT
size: once; V: TRBV29-1; D: TRBD1; J: TRBJ1-3; CDR3: CSVLDRGPGNTIYF; DNA: TGCAGCGTCCTTGACAGGGGCCCTGGAAACACCATATATTTT
size: once; V: TRBV30; D: .; J: TRBJ1-5; CDR3: CAWSLRAGALNQPQHF; DNA: TGTGCCTGGAGTTTGAGGGCAGGGGCTCTCAATCAGCCCCAGCATTTT
size: .; V: TRBV10-2; D: TRBD1; J: TRBJ1-5; CDR3: CASNGEGGDWQPQHF; DNA: TGCGCCAGCAATGGAGAAGGGGGCGATTGGCAGCCCCAGCATTTT
size: .; V: TRBV4-2; D: .; J: TRBJ2-1; CDR3: CASSQEALAGSLYNEQFF; DNA: TGTGCCAGCAGCCAAGAGGCCCTAGCCGGTTCATTATACAATGAGCAGTTCTTC
size: .; V: TRBV7-9; D: .; J: TRBJ1-2; CDR3: CASSEEGGRENF; DNA: TGTGCCAGCAGCGAAGAGGGCGGTAGGGAAAACTTC
size: .; V: TRBV5-4; D: .; J: TRBJ1-1; CDR3: CASSRPVGENTEAFF; DNA: TGTGCCAGCAGCCGGCCGGTCGGGGAGAACACTGAAGCTTTCTTT
size: .; V: TRBV7-2; D: TRBD1; J: TRBJ2-2; CDR3: CASSLGYGTGGYTGELFF; DNA: TGTGCCAGCAGCTTAGGCTACGGGACAGGCGGTTACACCGGGGAGCTGTTTTTT
size: .; V: TRBV5-1; D: .; J: TRBJ1-2; CDR3: CASSLASGLGGYTF; DNA: TGCGCCAGCAGCTTGGCCTCAGGGTTAGGTGGCTACACCTTC
size: .; V: TRBV5-4; D: .; J: TRBJ2-2; CDR3: CASSLAGKGNTGELFF; DNA: TGTGCCAGCAGCTTGGCCGGGAAAGGGAACACCGGGGAGCTGTTTTTT
size: .; V: TRBV5-6; D: .; J: TRBJ2-5; CDR3: CASSLSAGLETQYF; DNA: TGTGCCAGCAGCTTGTCGGCAGGGCTAGAGACCCAGTACTTC
size: .; V: TRBV18; D: TRBD1; J: TRBJ1-4; CDR3: CASSPRRGPIEKLFF; DNA: TGTGCCAGCTCACCACGCAGGGGGCCGATCGAAAAACTGTTTTTT
size: once; V: TRBV11-2; D: TRBD1; J: TRBJ2-7; CDR3: CASSLEIGGTGGRNEQYF; DNA: TGTGCCAGCAGCTTAGAAATAGGGGGGACAGGGGGTAGGAACGAGCAGTACTTC
size: .; V: TRBV2; D: .; J: TRBJ2-5; CDR3: CASRTRAQETQYF; DNA: TGTGCCAGCAGGACGAGGGCCCAAGAGACCCAGTACTTC
size: .; V: TRBV10-3; D: TRBD1; J: TRBJ1-4; CDR3: CAIRGTEREKLFF; DNA: TGTGCCATCAGGGGGACAGAGAGAGAAAAACTGTTTTTT
size: .; V: TRBV11-2; D: TRBD1; J: TRBJ1-2; CDR3: CASGPIGTDGYTF; DNA: TGTGCCAGCGGCCCCATAGGGACAGATGGCTACACCTTC